This T cell receptor beta chain was profiled in a study of prognosis after radiotherapy for stage I lung cancer. Study-level findings and limits: In patients with versus without metastases, TRBV and TRBJ gene usage reportedly differed.

There are many counts of this clonotype. Its antigen is currently unknown. Amplification of TCR beta CDR3 from genomic DNA used two-round multiplex PCR. Primers targeting each individual TRBV and TRBJ gene were applied in first-round PCR. TCRdb re-called the multiplex PCR reads with MiXCR, one entry per CDR3 protein. The repertoire holds about 16,000 distinct CDR3 sequences, with roughly 31% as singletons. This receptor was identified in a donor over 45 with non-small cell lung cancer. Sequencing used PBMCs, obtained before or after stereotactic body radiation therapy (not recorded which).

CDR3 sequence: CASSVIGREDEQYF. CDR3 in DNA: TGTGCCAGCAGCGTAATCGGGCGGGAGGACGAGCAGTACTTC. The chain links TRBV9 to TRBJ2-7; TRBD2 aligns across 8 bases. V dropped 1 base and J dropped 5; count of bases not matched to a gene: 5. Germline assignment: CDR1 SGDLS and CDR2 YYNGEE. The CDR3 has 14 residues.